This T cell receptor (beta chain) derives from a study of T-cell reconstitution after alpha-beta-depleted transplantation in children. Unique molecular identifiers were used in preparing the TCRbeta library. TCRdb re-analysed the PCR reads in MiXCR, keeping a single row per CDR3 protein. The sample lists some 500,000 distinct CDR3 sequences; approximately 29% were seen once. V lost 3 bases and J lost 7, with 16 bases in between. Germline CDR1 LGHNA, CDR2 YNFKEQ. This CDR3 is built from 15 residues. The chain links TRBV4-2 to TRBJ2-1; D gene uncertain. The receptor's source is a human donor who donated a stem cell graft to a child with aplastic anemia. The sample consisted of PBMCs from the stem cell graft donor, taken from the stem cell graft. Here the CDR3 DNA reads TGTGCCAGCAGCCATTCTGCGGCCATGGGGAATGAGCAGTTCTTC. Its protein is CASSHSAAMGNEQFF.